This TCR beta chain is from a study of T cells in Graves' hyperthyroidism and ophthalmopathy. Study-level points and caveats: A model built on 13 V-J features separated ophthalmopathy from stable hyperthyroidism. Appearing also in blood were most of the thyroid clonotypes expanded above 0.001.

The study based diagnoses on clinical symptoms, serum thyroxine and TRAb, thyroid ultrasound and orbital computed tomography. Using 10 ml of fresh peripheral blood, PBMCs were prepared. This clonotype was detected ten times or more. Its antigen is currently unknown. Trimming stripped 4 bases from V and 2 bases from J, with 17 bases between. The CDR3 has 16 residues. Germline lookup yields CDR1 SGHVS and CDR2 FNYEAQ. The TCR beta CDR3 regions underwent amplification using RNA transcripts as the source. Carried out on the TCR CDR3, a first-round RT-PCR used the HTBI primer set. From the multiplex PCR reads, TCRdb called clonotypes with MiXCR, one entry per CDR3 protein. The table has 280,000 or so distinct CDR3 sequences, nearly 15% seen once.

This TCR was recovered from a woman between 50 and 59 years old with Graves' hyperthyroidism that later progressed to Graves' ophthalmopathy. The J gene is TRBJ2-5, the V gene TRBV7-6; D might be TRBD2 (5 bases). Sequencing was done on a sample of blood. Written as DNA, the CDR3 is TGTGCCAGCAGCTCCGGACCTCCGGACTGGCAAGAGACCCAGTACTTC. This encodes CASSSGPPDWQETQYF.